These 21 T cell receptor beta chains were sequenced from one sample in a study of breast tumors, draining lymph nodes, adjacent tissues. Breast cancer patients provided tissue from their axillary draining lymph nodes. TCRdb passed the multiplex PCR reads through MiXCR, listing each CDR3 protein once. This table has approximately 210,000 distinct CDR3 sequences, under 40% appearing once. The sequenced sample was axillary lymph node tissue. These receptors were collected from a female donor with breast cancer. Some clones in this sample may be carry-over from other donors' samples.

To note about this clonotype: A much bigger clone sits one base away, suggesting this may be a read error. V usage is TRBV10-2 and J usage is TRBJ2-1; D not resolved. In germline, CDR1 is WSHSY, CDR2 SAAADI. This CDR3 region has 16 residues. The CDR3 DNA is TGCGCCGGCAGTGAGTCGCCCTCCGGACCCTACAATGAGCAGTTCTTC. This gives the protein CAGSESPSGPYNEQFF.

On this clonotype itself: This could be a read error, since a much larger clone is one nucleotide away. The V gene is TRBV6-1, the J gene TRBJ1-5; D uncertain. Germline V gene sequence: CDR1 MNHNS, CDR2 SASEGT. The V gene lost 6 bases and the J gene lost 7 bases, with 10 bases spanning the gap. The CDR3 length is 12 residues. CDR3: CASSLMGQPQHF. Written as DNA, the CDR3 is TGTGCCAGCAGCCTAATGGGGCAGCCCCAGCATTTT.

CDR3 region: CATGQGAPEQYF. The CDR3 region has the DNA TGTGCCACTGGACAGGGGGCGCCCGAGCAGTACTTC. This chain connects TRBV10-3 to TRBJ2-7; 11 positions match TRBD1. The CDR3 covers 12 residues. The V gene's germline CDR1 is ENHRY and CDR2 SYGVKD. The ends lost 10 bases at V and 6 bases at J; junction bases unmatched: 5.

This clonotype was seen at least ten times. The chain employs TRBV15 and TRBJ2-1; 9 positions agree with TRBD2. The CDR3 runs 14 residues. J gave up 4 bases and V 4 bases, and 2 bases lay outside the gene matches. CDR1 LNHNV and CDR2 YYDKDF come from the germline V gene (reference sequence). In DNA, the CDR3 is TGTGCCACCAGCAAAGCGGGGGGTTACAATGAGCAGTTCTTC. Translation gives CATSKAGGYNEQFF.

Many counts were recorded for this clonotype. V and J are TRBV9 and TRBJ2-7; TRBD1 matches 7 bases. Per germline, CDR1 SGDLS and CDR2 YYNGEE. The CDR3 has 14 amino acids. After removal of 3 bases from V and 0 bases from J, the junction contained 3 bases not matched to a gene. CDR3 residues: CASSAGGISYEQYF. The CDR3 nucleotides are TGTGCCAGCAGCGCAGGGGGAATCTCCTACGAGCAGTACTTC.

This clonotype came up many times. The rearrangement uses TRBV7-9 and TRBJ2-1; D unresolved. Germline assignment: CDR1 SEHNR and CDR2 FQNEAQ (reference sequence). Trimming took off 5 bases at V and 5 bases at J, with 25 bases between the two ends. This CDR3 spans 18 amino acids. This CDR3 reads CASSLRSSLGFPDNEQFF. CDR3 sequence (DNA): TGTGCCAGCAGCCTCAGGAGTTCCCTTGGGTTCCCGGACAATGAGCAGTTCTTC.

DNA of the CDR3: TGTGCCACCAGCAGAAATCGGGACTTCACCTACGAGCAGTACTTC. This codes for CATSRNRDFTYEQYF. The chain combines TRBV15 with TRBJ2-7; perhaps TRBD2 as D (6 bases). V lost 2 bases and J lost 2, with 13 bases in between. Germline V CDR1 and CDR2: LNHNV, YYDKDF (reference sequence). The CDR3 extends over 15 amino acids. Using reference TRBV15 and TRBJ2-7 for the parts outside the CDR3, the full variable domain is DAMVIQNPRYQVTQFGKPVTLSCSQTLNHNVMYWYQQKSSQAPKLLFHYYDKDFNNEADTPDNFQSRRPNTSFCFLDIRSPGLGDTAMYLCATSRNRDFTYEQYFGPGTRLTVT.

Here the CDR3 DNA reads TGCGCCAGCAGGGGGACTAGCGGGGGGGCCATCAATGAGCAGTTCTTC. It codes for CASRGTSGGAINEQFF. The chain employs TRBV10-2 and TRBJ2-1; TRBD2 matches 16 bases. The CDR3 sequence is 16 residues long. With V trimmed by 6 bases and J by 6 bases, 5 bases remained unmatched. From germline, CDR1 is WSHSY and CDR2 SAAADI.

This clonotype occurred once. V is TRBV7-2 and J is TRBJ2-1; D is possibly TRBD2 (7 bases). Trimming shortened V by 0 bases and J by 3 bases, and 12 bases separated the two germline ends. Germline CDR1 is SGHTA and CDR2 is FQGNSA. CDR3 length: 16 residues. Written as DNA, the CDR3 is TGTGCCAGCAGCTTAGCGGGAGGGGGTTTCTACAATGAGCAGTTCTTC. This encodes CASSLAGGGFYNEQFF.

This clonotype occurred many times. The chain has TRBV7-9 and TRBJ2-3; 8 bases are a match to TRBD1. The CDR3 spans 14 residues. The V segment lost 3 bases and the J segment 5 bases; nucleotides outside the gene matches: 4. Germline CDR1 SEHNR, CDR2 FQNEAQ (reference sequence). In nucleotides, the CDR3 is TGTGCCAGCAGCTTGGGACAGGTGAAAGATACGCAGTATTTT. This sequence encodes CASSLGQVKDTQYF.

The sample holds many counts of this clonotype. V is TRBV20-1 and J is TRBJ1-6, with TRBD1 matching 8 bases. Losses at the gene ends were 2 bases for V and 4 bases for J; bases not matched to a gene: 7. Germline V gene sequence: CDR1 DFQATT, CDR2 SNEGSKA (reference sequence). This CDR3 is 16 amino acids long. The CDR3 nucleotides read TGCAGTGCTAGACCAGGGGGCGAAGGGTATAATTCACCCCTCCACTTT. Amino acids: CSARPGGEGYNSPLHF.

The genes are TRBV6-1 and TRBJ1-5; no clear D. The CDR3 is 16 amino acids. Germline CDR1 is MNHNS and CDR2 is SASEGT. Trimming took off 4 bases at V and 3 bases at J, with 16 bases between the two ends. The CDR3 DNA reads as TGTGCCAGCAGTGTTGGTGGCAGATTTGCCAATCAGCCCCAGCATTTT. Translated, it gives CASSVGGRFANQPQHF.

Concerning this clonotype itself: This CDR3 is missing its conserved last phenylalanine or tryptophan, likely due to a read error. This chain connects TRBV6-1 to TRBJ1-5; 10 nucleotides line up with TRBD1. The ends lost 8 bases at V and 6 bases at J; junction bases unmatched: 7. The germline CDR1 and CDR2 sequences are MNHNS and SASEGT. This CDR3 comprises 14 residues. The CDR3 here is CASGTGDRGQPQHG. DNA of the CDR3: TGTGCCAGCGGGACAGGGGATCGGGGTCAGCCCCAGCATGGT.

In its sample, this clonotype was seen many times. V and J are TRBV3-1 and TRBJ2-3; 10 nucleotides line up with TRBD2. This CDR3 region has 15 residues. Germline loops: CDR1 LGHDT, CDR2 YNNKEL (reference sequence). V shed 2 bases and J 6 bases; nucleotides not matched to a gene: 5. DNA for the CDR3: TGTGCCAGCAGCCAACTACTAGCGGGGTCGGATACGCAGTATTTT. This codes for CASSQLLAGSDTQYF.

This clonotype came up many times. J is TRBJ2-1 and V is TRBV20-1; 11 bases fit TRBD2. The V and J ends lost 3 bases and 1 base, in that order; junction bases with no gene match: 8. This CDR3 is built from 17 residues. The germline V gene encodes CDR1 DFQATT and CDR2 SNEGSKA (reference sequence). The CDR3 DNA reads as TGCAGTGCTAGTTTGCTTAGCGGGGGGGCTTCCTACAATGAGCAGTTCTTC. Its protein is CSASLLSGGASYNEQFF.

CDR3 in amino acids: CASSVGTETTEAFF. The DNA for the CDR3 is TGTGCCAGCAGCGTGGGGACCGAAACAACTGAAGCTTTCTTT. The genes are TRBV9 and TRBJ1-1; the D gene is possibly TRBD1 (5 bases). Deletions cut 2 bases from V and 5 bases from J, with 13 bases between. Germline values: CDR1 SGDLS, CDR2 YYNGEE. There are 14 residues in the CDR3.

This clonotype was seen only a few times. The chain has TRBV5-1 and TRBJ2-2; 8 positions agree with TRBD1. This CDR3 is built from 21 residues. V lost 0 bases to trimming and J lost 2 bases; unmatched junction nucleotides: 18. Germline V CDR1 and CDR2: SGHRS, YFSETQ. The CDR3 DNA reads TGCGCCAGCAGCTTGGCCCTCTCACCAAAGCCGGGACAGGAAAACACCGGGGAGCTGTTTTTT. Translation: CASSLALSPKPGQENTGELFF.

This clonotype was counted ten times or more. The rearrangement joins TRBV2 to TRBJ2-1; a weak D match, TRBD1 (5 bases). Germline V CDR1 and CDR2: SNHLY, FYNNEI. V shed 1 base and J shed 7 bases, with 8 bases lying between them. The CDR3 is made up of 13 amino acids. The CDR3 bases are TGTGCCAGCAGTGAAGTAAGGGGAAATGAGCAGTTCTTC. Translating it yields CASSEVRGNEQFF.

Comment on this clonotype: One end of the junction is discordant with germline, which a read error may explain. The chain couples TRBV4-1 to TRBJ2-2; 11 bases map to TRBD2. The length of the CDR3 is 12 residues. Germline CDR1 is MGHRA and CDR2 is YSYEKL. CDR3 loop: CASSRLAGGLFF. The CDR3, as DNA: TGCGCCAGCAGTCGTCTAGCGGGGGGGCTGTTTTTT.

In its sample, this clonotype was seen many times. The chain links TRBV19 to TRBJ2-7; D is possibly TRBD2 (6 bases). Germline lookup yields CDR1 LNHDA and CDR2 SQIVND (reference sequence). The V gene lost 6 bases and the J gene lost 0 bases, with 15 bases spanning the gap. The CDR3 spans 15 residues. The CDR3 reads CASRLYDGSSYEQYF. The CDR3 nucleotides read TGTGCCAGTAGACTCTACGACGGGAGCTCCTACGAGCAGTACTTC.

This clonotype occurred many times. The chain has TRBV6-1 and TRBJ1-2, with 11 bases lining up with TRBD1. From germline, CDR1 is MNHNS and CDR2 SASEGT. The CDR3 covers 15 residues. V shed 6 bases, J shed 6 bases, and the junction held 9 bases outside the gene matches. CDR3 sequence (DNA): TGTGCCAGCAGAAGGGTCGAGGACAGGGGGCATGGCTACACCTTC. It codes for CASRRVEDRGHGYTF.